One T cell receptor beta chain is described in this entry. The sample belongs to a study of blood T cell repertoires in COVID-19. The protocol was immunoSEQ multiplex PCR, while the TCRdb copy is restricted to in-frame clones and leaves out a portion. The sample consists of 150,000 to 200,000 clones, 70% to 90% of them appearing once. With 11 bases removed from V and 0 bases from J, the gap between germline ends came to 13 bases. This CDR3 comprises 13 residues. CDR1 is SNHLY and CDR2 is FYNNEI in the germline V gene. This rearrangement joins TRBV2 to TRBJ1-2, with a weak D call TRBD1 (6 bases). This sequence originates from a man aged 40-55 years who had recovered from COVID-19. The sequenced sample was PBMCs or T cells enriched from blood (not recorded which). CDR3 sequence reads: CASRTDPNYGYTF. The CDR3 DNA reads TGTGCCTCCCGGACAGATCCTAACTATGGCTACACCTTC.